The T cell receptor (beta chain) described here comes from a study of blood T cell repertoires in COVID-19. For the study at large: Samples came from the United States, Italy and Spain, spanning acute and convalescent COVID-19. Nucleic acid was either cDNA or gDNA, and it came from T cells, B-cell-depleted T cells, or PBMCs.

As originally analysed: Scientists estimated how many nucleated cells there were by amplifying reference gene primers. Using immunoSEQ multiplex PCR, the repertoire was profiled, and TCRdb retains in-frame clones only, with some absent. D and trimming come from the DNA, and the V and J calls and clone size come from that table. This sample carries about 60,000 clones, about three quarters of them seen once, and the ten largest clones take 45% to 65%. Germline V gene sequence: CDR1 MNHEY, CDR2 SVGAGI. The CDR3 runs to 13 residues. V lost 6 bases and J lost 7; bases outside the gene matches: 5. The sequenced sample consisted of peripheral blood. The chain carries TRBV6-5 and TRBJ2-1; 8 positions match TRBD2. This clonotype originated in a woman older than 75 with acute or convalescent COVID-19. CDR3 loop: CASSGTRWNEQFF. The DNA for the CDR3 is TGTGCCAGCAGCGGGACTAGGTGGAATGAGCAGTTCTTC.